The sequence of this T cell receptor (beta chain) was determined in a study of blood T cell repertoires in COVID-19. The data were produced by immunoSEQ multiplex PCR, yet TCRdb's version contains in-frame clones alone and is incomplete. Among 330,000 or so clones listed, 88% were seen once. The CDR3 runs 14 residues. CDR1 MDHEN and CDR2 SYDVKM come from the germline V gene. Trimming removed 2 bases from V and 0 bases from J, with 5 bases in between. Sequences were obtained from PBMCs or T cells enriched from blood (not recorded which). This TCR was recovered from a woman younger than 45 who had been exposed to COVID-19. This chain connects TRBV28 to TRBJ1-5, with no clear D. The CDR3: CASSLISSNQPQHF. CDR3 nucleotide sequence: TGTGCCAGCAGTTTAATCAGTAGCAATCAGCCCCAGCATTTT.